This T cell receptor (beta chain) was captured by sequencing in a study of glioma-infiltrating T cells. Using RNA template, CDR3s of TCR alpha and beta were amplified with iRepertoire arm-PCR. Each CDR3 protein is one row after TCRdb ran MiXCR on the multiplex PCR reads. The data show under 200,000 distinct CDR3 sequences, with around 40% seen just once and around 4.9% held by the top ten. The CDR3 has 13 amino acids. The V gene's germline CDR1 is KGHSH and CDR2 LQKENI. The ends were cut back, 2 bases at V and 2 bases at J, with 7 bases in the middle. The sequence was collected from a human donor with low-grade glioma or glioblastoma, undergoing nonglioma brain surgery, or in good health (not recorded which). The chain couples TRBV18 to TRBJ2-7, with D uncertain. Sample: glioma tissue, nonneoplastic brain tissue, or PBMCs (not recorded which). The CDR3 spells CASSPAAPYEQYF. The CDR3 DNA reads as TGTGCCAGCTCACCAGCAGCCCCCTACGAGCAGTACTTC.